The 22 T cell receptor beta chains below come from one sample, sequenced in a study of control samples from healthy donors and cancer patients. Method: immunoSEQ multiplex PCR; TCRdb's copy keeps in-frame clones and lacks some. The sample carries roughly 86,000 clones, around 91% recorded once. Sample: blood. The source is a man under 40 in good health.

The chain is built from TRBV3-1 (or the pseudogene TRBV3-2) and TRBJ1-2; D remains ambiguous. Germline V gene sequence: CDR1 LGHDT, CDR2 YNNKEL (reference sequence). V was clipped by 0 bases and J by 0 bases, with 8 bases between them. This CDR3 comprises 15 residues. CDR3 residues: CASSQDGQANYGYTF. CDR3 bases: TGTGCCAGCAGCCAAGATGGTCAGGCTAACTATGGCTACACCTTC.

This chain joins TRBV5-1 and TRBJ2-1; tentatively, D is TRBD2 (6 bases). Trimming left V 7 bases short and J 0 bases short, with 26 bases between. The CDR3 runs 19 residues. Germline V gene lookup returns CDR1 SGHRS and CDR2 YFSETQ. CDR3 in DNA: TGCGCCAGCCTTATCGATCCCGAAGCGGGCAGGAGCTCCTACAATGAGCAGTTCTTC. Protein product: CASLIDPEAGRSSYNEQFF.

This clone was recorded once. V usage is TRBV3-1 (or the pseudogene TRBV3-2) and J usage is TRBJ2-1; 7 bases fit TRBD2. The V gene end was trimmed by 3 bases and the J gene end by 6 bases; junction bases not matched to a gene: 8. CDR3 length equals 15 residues. Germline lookup yields CDR1 LGHDT and CDR2 YNNKEL (reference sequence). The CDR3: CASSHFQRGINEQFF. CDR3 in DNA: TGTGCCAGCAGCCACTTCCAGCGGGGAATCAATGAGCAGTTCTTC.

V gene TRBV27 combines with J gene TRBJ1-1; D is unclear. Germline V gives CDR1 MNHEY, CDR2 SMNVEV (reference sequence). The CDR3 is made up of 14 amino acids. V lost 5 bases and J 1 base, leaving 11 bases between the germline ends. DNA of the CDR3: TGTGCCAGCAGTATCTGGGCAGGGAACACTGAAGCTTTCTTT. Its translation is CASSIWAGNTEAFF.

The chain employs TRBV5-1 and TRBJ2-7; 12 bases match TRBD1. Germline loops: CDR1 SGHRS, CDR2 YFSETQ. The V segment lost 0 bases and the J segment 5 bases; nucleotides outside the gene matches: 6. The CDR3 loop spans 16 amino acids. This CDR3 reads CASSLGDRGPVDEQYF. CDR3 coding DNA: TGCGCCAGCAGCTTGGGGGACAGGGGGCCGGTCGACGAGCAGTACTTC.

The chain uses TRBV4-1 and TRBJ2-1, with 9 positions matching TRBD2. Germline assignment: CDR1 MGHRA and CDR2 YSYEKL. This CDR3 region has 17 residues. J gave up 12 bases and V 0 bases, and 15 bases lay outside the gene matches. CDR3 in amino acids: CASSQDGLLDSGRGQFF. CDR3 in DNA: TGCGCCAGCAGCCAAGATGGGTTGTTAGATAGCGGGAGAGGGCAGTTCTTC.

J is TRBJ1-2 and V is TRBV10-2; unclear D gene. CDR1 is WSHSY, CDR2 SAAADI, per germline. This CDR3 contains 13 residues. V dropped 2 bases and J dropped 5 bases, with 9 bases sitting between them. CDR3 sequence reads: CASSEDGPYGYTF. As DNA, the CDR3 is TGCGCCAGCAGTGAGGACGGCCCATATGGCTACACCTTC.

This chain connects TRBV20-1 to TRBJ2-7, with 9 bases fitting TRBD2. Germline V gene data show CDR1 as DFQATT and CDR2 as SNEGSKA (reference sequence). The ends lost 3 bases at V and 6 bases at J; junction bases unmatched: 6. CDR3 length equals 13 residues. The CDR3 region has the DNA TGCAGTGCTAGTCCGAGCGGGAGGATCGAGCAGTACTTC. Amino acid sequence: CSASPSGRIEQYF.

The chain is built from TRBV6-2 or TRBV6-3 and TRBJ2-1, with 13 bases aligning to TRBD2. Trimming removed 2 bases from V and 6 bases from J; junction bases left unmatched: 1. Looked up from germline, CDR1 is MNHEY and CDR2 is SVGEGT. The CDR3 is 15 residues long. The CDR3 sequence: CASSYGTSGTNEQFF. The CDR3 DNA sequence: TGTGCCAGCAGTTACGGGACTAGCGGGACCAATGAGCAGTTCTTC.

The chain has TRBV9 and TRBJ1-6; tentatively, D is TRBD1 (6 bases). Germline lookup yields CDR1 SGDLS and CDR2 YYNGEE. V was cut by 3 bases and J by 0 bases, with 10 bases left in between. The CDR3 consists of 16 residues. The CDR3 DNA reads as TGTGCCAGCAGCGGGGGGCAAAGCTCCTATAATTCACCCCTCCACTTT. Translated, it gives CASSGGQSSYNSPLHF.

The chain links TRBV5-6 to TRBJ1-1; 9 bases fit TRBD1. This CDR3 has 15 amino acids. Germline V CDR1 and CDR2: SGHDT, YYEEEE. With V trimmed by 4 bases and J by 10 bases, 14 bases remained unmatched. In DNA, the CDR3 is TGTGCCAGCAGCCCCGAATATGGACAGGGGAGGAGAGCTTTCTTT. Translating gives CASSPEYGQGRRAFF. Variable domain in full (rest from reference TRBV5-6 and TRBJ1-1): DAGVTQSPTHLIKTRGQQVTLRCSPKSGHDTVSWYQQALGQGPQFIFQYYEEEERQRGNFPDRFSGHQFPNYSSELNVNALLLGDSALYLCASSPEYGQGRRAFFGQGTRLTVV.

This clone was seen only a few times. The rearrangement joins TRBV6-5 to TRBJ2-2; TRBD2 is a possible D gene (6 bases). Germline CDR1 reads MNHEY; CDR2 reads SVGAGI. The CDR3 covers 14 residues. The V end lost 9 bases, the J end lost 6 bases, and 17 bases lay between the germline ends. CDR3 nucleotides: TGTGCCAGTCACTCCAGGAGGGACGCCGGGGAGCTGTTTTTT. Its translation is CASHSRRDAGELFF.

The chain joins TRBV28 to TRBJ1-5; D perhaps matches TRBD1 (6 bases). V shed 5 bases and J shed 11 bases, with 13 bases lying between them. This CDR3 has 12 amino acids. Per germline, CDR1 MDHEN and CDR2 SYDVKM. The CDR3 nucleotides read TGTGCCAGCAGTCCCAGGGGCCGGGCCCAGCATTTT. Protein product: CASSPRGRAQHF.

The chain employs TRBV6-6 and TRBJ2-5; 7 positions agree with TRBD1. CDR3 size: 14 residues. Germline assignment: CDR1 MNHNY and CDR2 SVGAGI (reference sequence). The ends lost 2 bases at V and 1 base at J; junction bases unmatched: 1. CDR3 sequence: CASSYGTVQETQYF. CDR3 bases: TGTGCCAGCAGTTACGGGACAGTCCAAGAGACCCAGTACTTC.

The chain combines TRBV30 with TRBJ1-2; 8 bases fit TRBD1. CDR1 is GTSNPN, CDR2 SVGIG, per germline (reference sequence). This CDR3 is built from 15 residues. Trimming removed 2 bases from V and 8 bases from J; junction bases left unmatched: 13. The CDR3: CAWSYQGASIEGYTF. For the CDR3, the DNA is TGTGCCTGGAGTTACCAGGGGGCGTCTATCGAAGGCTACACCTTC.

V is TRBV7-2 and J is TRBJ2-1; the D gene is possibly TRBD2 (5 bases). Per germline, CDR1 SGHTA and CDR2 FQGNSA. This CDR3 is built from 14 residues. V was shortened by 5 bases and J by 9 bases, with 17 bases between the two germline ends. The CDR3 DNA reads as TGTGCCAGCAGCCCCGTCGATCGGGCGGGTGAGCAGTTCTTC. It is translated as CASSPVDRAGEQFF.

V and J are TRBV5-6 and TRBJ2-7; unclear D gene. V lost 0 bases and J 2 bases, leaving 15 bases between the germline ends. CDR1 and CDR2 from the germline V gene are SGHDT and YYEEEE. The CDR3 contains 16 residues. CDR3 in DNA: TGTGCCAGCAGCTTGGTAAAGAGCTCGCGCCCCTACGAGCAGTACTTC. It translates to CASSLVKSSRPYEQYF.

The chain carries TRBV5-6 and TRBJ2-2, with 7 bases fitting TRBD2. This CDR3 region has 15 residues. The ends lost 4 bases at V and 1 base at J; junction bases unmatched: 4. Per germline, CDR1 SGHDT and CDR2 YYEEEE. CDR3 residues: CASSTLAMNTGELFF. The CDR3 coding sequence is TGTGCCAGCAGCACACTAGCGATGAACACCGGGGAGCTGTTTTTT. Based on the CDR3 plus reference TRBV5-6 and TRBJ2-2, the full variable domain is DAGVTQSPTHLIKTRGQQVTLRCSPKSGHDTVSWYQQALGQGPQFIFQYYEEEERQRGNFPDRFSGHQFPNYSSELNVNALLLGDSALYLCASSTLAMNTGELFFGEGSRLTVL.

The rearrangement links TRBV7-3 to TRBJ2-3, with D hard to call. This CDR3 has 13 amino acids. The germline CDR1 and CDR2 sequences are SGHTA and FQGTGA. The V end lost 1 base, the J end lost 3 bases, and 5 bases lay between the germline ends. CDR3 region: CASSLMETDTQYF. The CDR3 DNA follows: TGTGCCAGCAGCTTAATGGAAACAGATACGCAGTATTTT.

This rearrangement joins TRBV13 to TRBJ2-7; D possibly uses TRBD1 or TRBD2 (5 bases each). The germline V gene has CDR1 PRHDT and CDR2 FYEKMQ (reference sequence). The CDR3 runs 12 residues. Trimming removed 6 bases at V and 2 bases at J, with 8 bases between. The CDR3 region has the DNA TGTGCCAGCAGACTAGGGGCCTACGAGCAGTACTTC. It specifies CASRLGAYEQYF.

The gene calls are TRBV14 and TRBJ2-5; 7 bases line up with TRBD1. Germline CDR1 and CDR2: SGHDN and FVKESK. The trim removed 1 base at V and 4 bases at J, leaving 9 bases unmatched. The CDR3 length is 16 residues. For the CDR3, the DNA is TGTGCCAGCAGCCAAGTATCCCGGGACAGAGGAGAGACCCAGTACTTC. This sequence encodes CASSQVSRDRGETQYF. The full variable domain, in which reference TRBV14 and TRBJ2-5 provide the parts outside the CDR3, is EAGVTQFPSHSVIEKGQTVTLRCDPISGHDNLYWYRRVMGKEIKFLLHFVKESKQDESGMPNNRFLAERTGGTYSTLKVQPAELEDSGVYFCASSQVSRDRGETQYFGPGTRLLVL.

The rearrangement links TRBV11-2 to TRBJ1-5; tentatively, D is TRBD1 (6 bases). V lost 4 bases and J 8 bases, leaving 15 bases between the germline ends. Germline CDR1 is SGHAT and CDR2 is FQNNGV. The CDR3 is 14 residues long. DNA for the CDR3: TGTGCCAGCAGCTCTAACAGGGTCGGGGAGCCCCAGCATTTT. Amino acid sequence: CASSSNRVGEPQHF.